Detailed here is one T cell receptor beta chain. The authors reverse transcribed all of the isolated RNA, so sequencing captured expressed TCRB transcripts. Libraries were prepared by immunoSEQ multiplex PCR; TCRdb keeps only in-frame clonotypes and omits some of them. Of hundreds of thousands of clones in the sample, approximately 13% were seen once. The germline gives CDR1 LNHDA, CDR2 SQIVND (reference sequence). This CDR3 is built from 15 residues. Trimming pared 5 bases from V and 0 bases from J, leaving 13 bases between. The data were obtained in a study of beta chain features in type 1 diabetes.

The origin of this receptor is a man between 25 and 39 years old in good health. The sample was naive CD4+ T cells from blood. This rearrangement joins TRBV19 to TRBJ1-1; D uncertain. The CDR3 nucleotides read TGTGCCAGTAGTCCCCGGCGAGGGCTGAACACTGAAGCTTTCTTT. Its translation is CASSPRRGLNTEAFF. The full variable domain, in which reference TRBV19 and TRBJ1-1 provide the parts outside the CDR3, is DGGITQSPKYLFRKEGQNVTLSCEQNLNHDAMYWYRQDPGQGLRLIYYSQIVNDFQKGDIAEGYSVSREKKESFPLTVTSAQKNPTAFYLCASSPRRGLNTEAFFGQGTRLTVV.